The 23 T cell receptor beta chains below were found in one sample sequenced in a study of cytomegalovirus exposure and HLA in healthy donors. The PCR was carried out with 60 Vbeta primers and 13 Jbeta primers. Measured with immunoSEQ multiplex PCR; TCRdb has only the in-frame clones, and not every one. This sample yields just over 150,000 clones, of which roughly 80% are seen a single time; approximately 6.5% belongs to the top ten. The material sequenced was PBMCs. These receptors came from a male donor in good health and CMV-seropositive.

The V and J genes are TRBV4-1 and TRBJ2-5; the match to TRBD1 covers 7 bases. CDR1 is MGHRA and CDR2 is YSYEKL in the germline V gene. V lost 3 bases to trimming and J lost 3 bases; unmatched junction nucleotides: 4. The CDR3 totals 14 residues. The CDR3 nucleotides read TGCGCCAGCAGCCACCCCGACAGGGAAGAGACCCAGTACTTC. Protein product: CASSHPDREETQYF.

The chain couples TRBV27 to TRBJ1-5, with 9 bases lining up with TRBD1. The V segment lost 8 bases and the J segment 9 bases; nucleotides outside the gene matches: 11. CDR3 length: 14 residues. In germline, CDR1 is MNHEY, CDR2 SMNVEV (reference sequence). The CDR3 DNA reads as TGTGCCAGCGGCTTGACAGGGGGTCCGGCGCCCCAGCATTTT. Protein: CASGLTGGPAPQHF.

V gene TRBV7-9 combines with J gene TRBJ2-1, with TRBD2 matching over 8 bases. There are 16 residues in the CDR3. Germline V gives CDR1 SEHNR, CDR2 FQNEAQ (reference sequence). Losses at the gene ends were 5 bases for V and 5 bases for J; bases not matched to a gene: 11. For the CDR3, the DNA is TGTGCCAGCAGCCCTAATCGGGAGGGCCTCCACAATGAGCAGTTCTTC. It encodes CASSPNREGLHNEQFF.

Regarding this clone: An end of the junction does not agree with germline; a read error may underlie this. This chain connects TRBV7-9 to TRBJ2-3, with a tentative D call TRBD2 (6 bases). In germline, CDR1 is SEHNR, CDR2 FQNEAQ (reference sequence). The CDR3 covers 14 residues. The CDR3 DNA sequence: TGTTCCAGCAGCTTAGTGGGGGGTTTGGATACGCAGTATTTT. Its translation is CSSSLVGGLDTQYF. Full variable domain (remainder filled in from reference TRBV7-9 and TRBJ2-3): DTGVSQNPRHKITKRGQNVTFRCDPISEHNRLYWYRQTLGQGPEFLTYFQNEAQLEKSRLLSDRFSAERPKGSFSTLEIQRTEQGDSAMYLCSSSLVGGLDTQYFGPGTRLTVL.

This chain uses TRBV30 with TRBJ2-3, with D possibly being TRBD2 (7 bases). CDR1 is GTSNPN and CDR2 is SVGIG in the germline V gene (reference sequence). This CDR3 spans 15 amino acids. V lost 2 bases to trimming and J lost 3 bases, with 15 bases between them. CDR3 loop: CAWSLSRGPTDTQYF. In DNA, the CDR3 is TGTGCCTGGAGTCTCTCGCGGGGGCCGACAGATACGCAGTATTTT.

This sequence joins TRBV4-2 and TRBJ2-7, with 10 bases matching TRBD1. Unmatched junction bases numbered 7, after V lost 4 bases and J lost 4 bases. The CDR3 sequence is 15 residues long. Germline V gene data show CDR1 as LGHNA and CDR2 as YNFKEQ. CDR3: CASSPGTGDLYEQYF. CDR3 nucleotides: TGTGCCAGCAGCCCAGGGACAGGGGATCTATACGAGCAGTACTTC.

V usage is TRBV7-2 and J usage is TRBJ2-5; D might be TRBD2 (5 bases). The length of the CDR3 is 12 residues. The germline V gene has CDR1 SGHTA and CDR2 FQGNSA. Trimming left V 3 bases short and J 5 bases short, with 7 bases between. The CDR3 bases are TGTGCCAGCAGCTTTGGGGAGGAGACCCAGTACTTC. This encodes CASSFGEETQYF.

The genes are TRBV28 and TRBJ1-2, with TRBD1 matching over 10 bases. Unmatched junction bases numbered 5, after V lost 4 bases and J lost 6 bases. Germline values: CDR1 MDHEN, CDR2 SYDVKM. This CDR3 contains 14 residues. CDR3 sequence (DNA): TGTGCCAGCAGTTCGGGACAGGGGCGGGATGGCTACACCTTC. Translated, it gives CASSSGQGRDGYTF.

This clone was seen only a few times. The genes are TRBV6-5 and TRBJ1-5; possibly TRBD1 for D (5 bases). Germline V gene sequence: CDR1 MNHEY, CDR2 SVGAGI. V was pared by 5 bases and J by 0 bases, with 11 bases between. This CDR3 spans 15 amino acids. The CDR3 DNA follows: TGTGCCAGCAGTCAACGACAGCATAGCAATCAGCCCCAGCATTTT. Translating it yields CASSQRQHSNQPQHF.

The chain combines TRBV27 with TRBJ2-2; 10 bases are a match to TRBD2. This CDR3 has 15 amino acids. From germline, CDR1 is MNHEY and CDR2 SMNVEV (reference sequence). The V gene end was trimmed by 6 bases and the J gene end by 4 bases; junction bases not matched to a gene: 5. CDR3 loop: CASSAGTSVTGELFF. In nucleotides, the CDR3 is TGTGCCAGCAGCGCCGGGACTAGCGTCACCGGGGAGCTGTTTTTT.

This sequence joins TRBV5-1 and TRBJ2-7, with 7 bases lining up with TRBD1. The V gene's germline CDR1 is SGHRS and CDR2 YFSETQ. V trimming: 5 bases; J trimming: 1 base; junction bases outside the gene matches: 6. The CDR3 contains 14 residues. The CDR3 DNA follows: TGCGCCAGCAGAACCGGACAGGTATCCTACGAGCAGTACTTC. Translation gives CASRTGQVSYEQYF.

The CDR3 DNA reads as TGTGCCAGTAGTATCAGGGGAAGGGACATTCAGTACTTC. Translation gives CASSIRGRDIQYF. J is TRBJ2-4 and V is TRBV19; weak D call: TRBD1 (6 bases). This CDR3 is 13 amino acids long. Germline values: CDR1 LNHDA, CDR2 SQIVND (reference sequence). With 3 bases removed from V and 8 bases from J, the gap between germline ends came to 11 bases.

J is TRBJ1-2 and V is TRBV29-1, with 9 bases aligning to TRBD1. This CDR3 contains 13 residues. CDR1 and CDR2 (germline): SQVTM, ANQGSEA. J lost 3 bases, V lost 7 bases, and 6 bases had no gene match. The CDR3 spells CSGGQGSDYGYTF. CDR3 nucleotides: TGCAGCGGTGGACAGGGGAGTGACTATGGCTACACCTTC.

Here the CDR3 reads CASSSMSGQGSYEQYF. DNA for the CDR3: TGTGCCAGCAGTTCAATGTCCGGACAGGGGTCCTACGAGCAGTACTTC. V usage is TRBV28 and J usage is TRBJ2-7, with 9 bases fitting TRBD1. Germline CDR1 is MDHEN and CDR2 is SYDVKM. J lost 1 base, V lost 4 bases, and 8 bases had no gene match. The CDR3 is 16 amino acids.

The gene calls are TRBV2 and TRBJ1-6; TRBD1 aligns across 10 bases. Germline lookup yields CDR1 SNHLY and CDR2 FYNNEI. This CDR3 contains 17 residues. V was clipped by 6 bases and J by 0 bases; unmatched bases: 5. CDR3 sequence reads: CASRTGTGVSYNSPLHF. CDR3 DNA sequence: TGTGCCAGCAGGACCGGGACAGGGGTCTCCTATAATTCACCCCTCCACTTT.

V and J are TRBV7-2 and TRBJ2-3; 8 nucleotides line up with TRBD1. V lost 3 bases and J lost 4; bases outside the gene matches: 6. This CDR3 spans 15 amino acids. Germline V gene data show CDR1 as SGHTA and CDR2 as FQGNSA. The CDR3 coding sequence is TGTGCCAGCAGCTTGACAGGGGCCGCGTCAGATACGCAGTATTTT. Translated, it gives CASSLTGAASDTQYF.

The rearrangement joins TRBV5-1 to TRBJ2-1; D is unclear. V lost 0 bases and J 6 bases, leaving 10 bases between the germline ends. The CDR3 extends over 14 amino acids. Germline V gene sequence: CDR1 SGHRS, CDR2 YFSETQ. This chain's CDR3 is CASSLVQTGNEQFF. CDR3 coding DNA: TGCGCCAGCAGCTTGGTCCAGACGGGCAATGAGCAGTTCTTC. The full variable domain, in which reference TRBV5-1 and TRBJ2-1 provide the parts outside the CDR3, is KAGVTQTPRYLIKTRGQQVTLSCSPISGHRSVSWYQQTPGQGLQFLFEYFSETQRNKGNFPGRFSGRQFSNSRSEMNVSTLELGDSALYLCASSLVQTGNEQFFGPGTRLTVL.

The chain links TRBV5-1 to TRBJ1-2; 7 bases are a match to TRBD1. The CDR3 extends over 13 amino acids. From germline, CDR1 is SGHRS and CDR2 YFSETQ. Trimming cost V 3 bases and J 6 bases; bases outside gene matches: 5. The CDR3 region is CASSSQGGHGYTF. The CDR3 DNA follows: TGCGCCAGCAGCTCTCAAGGGGGCCATGGCTACACCTTC.

The CDR3 region has the DNA TGTGCCAGCAGTTCCCGGGGACAGGGTTGGGGACTTCGGGACGAGCAGTACTTC. This codes for CASSSRGQGWGLRDEQYF. V and J are TRBV28 and TRBJ2-7; 9 nucleotides match TRBD1. The germline V gene encodes CDR1 MDHEN and CDR2 SYDVKM. This CDR3 has 18 residues. J gave up 5 bases and V 4 bases, and 18 bases lay outside the gene matches.

This rearrangement joins TRBV11-2 to TRBJ2-1; 14 bases align to TRBD2. The CDR3 has 15 amino acids. The germline gives CDR1 SGHAT, CDR2 FQNNGV. V was pared by 1 base and J by 10 bases, with 3 bases of the junction left unmatched. The CDR3 here is CASSLATSGRGEQFF. CDR3 DNA sequence: TGTGCCAGCAGCTTAGCGACTAGCGGGAGGGGAGAGCAGTTCTTC. The entire variable domain, with the rest obtained from reference TRBV11-2 and TRBJ2-1, is as follows: EAGVAQSPRYKIIEKRQSVAFWCNPISGHATLYWYQQILGQGPKLLIQFQNNGVVDDSQLPKDRFSAERLKGVDSTLKIQPAKLEDSAVYLCASSLATSGRGEQFFGPGTRLTVL.

The V and J genes are TRBV15 and TRBJ2-7; 7 bases are a match to TRBD2. CDR3 length: 16 residues. The ends lost 1 base at V and 1 base at J; junction bases unmatched: 7. Germline CDR1 is LNHNV and CDR2 is YYDKDF (reference sequence). CDR3: CATSRVTGGGSYEQYF. In nucleotides, the CDR3 is TGTGCCACCAGCAGAGTTACGGGAGGTGGATCCTACGAGCAGTACTTC.

The J gene is TRBJ2-7, the V gene TRBV5-5; 13 bases map to TRBD2. J gave up 7 bases and V 2 bases, and 6 bases lay outside the gene matches. Germline V gene sequence: CDR1 SGHKS, CDR2 YYEKEE (reference sequence). This CDR3 has 15 residues. The CDR3 spells CASSFGLAGVLEQYF. The DNA of the CDR3 is TGTGCCAGCAGCTTTGGACTAGCGGGAGTGTTGGAGCAGTACTTC.

The CDR3 sequence is CASSLTGQGQPAGEQYF. The CDR3, as DNA: TGTGCCAGCAGCTTAACGGGACAGGGGCAACCGGCGGGGGAGCAGTACTTC. This rearrangement joins TRBV7-9 to TRBJ2-5; 10 bases align to TRBD1. The germline V gene has CDR1 SEHNR and CDR2 FQNEAQ (reference sequence). V was pared by 2 bases and J by 11 bases, with 17 bases of the junction left unmatched. The CDR3 is made up of 17 amino acids. The full variable domain, its missing parts supplied by reference TRBV7-9 and TRBJ2-5, is DTGVSQNPRHKITKRGQNVTFRCDPISEHNRLYWYRQTLGQGPEFLTYFQNEAQLEKSRLLSDRFSAERPKGSFSTLEIQRTEQGDSAMYLCASSLTGQGQPAGEQYFGPGTRLLVL.